This paragraph reports one T cell receptor (beta chain). There is no known antigen for this receptor. No quality values exist for individual bases; no much larger clone is one base distant. Preparation of the library involved 5' RACE. The run used an Illumina HiSeq 2500. A second PCR of roughly 6 to 12 cycles was performed with a sample-barcoded 5' primer and a J-beta primer mix. Each TCR beta cDNA molecule received a unique molecular identifier from a template-switch 5' adaptor carrying 12 random nucleotides. Each sample yielded at least 2.5 million CDR3-containing paired-end reads. First-strand cDNA synthesis was performed from all RNA using the Mint cDNA synthesis kit, with priming by a TRBC-specific oligonucleotide. Following uracil-DNA glycosylase treatment, a first 18-cycle PCR with universal primers M1SS and BC2_uni_R was performed on all cDNA. On the study's bioinformatics: Each sample was normalized by randomly selecting 1 million high-quality reads, each carrying a distinct molecular identifier. Reads with shared molecular identifiers were discarded instead of being binned into consensus sequences. MiTCR, set to a Q25 quality threshold and the strictest error-elimination algorithm, was used for CDR3 identification, clonotype clustering and error correction. A nonparametric unseen species model with Euler transformation was used to estimate lower-bound total TCR beta diversity. Using fastp at Q25 and MiXCR, TCRdb reprocessed the public reads and kept productive beta chains. Every entry covers one CDR3 protein and lists the most common genes and DNA from its rows. These V and J calls originate from TCRdb's pipeline instead of the authors' own analysis. For this sample there are about 900,000 distinct CDR3 sequences; around 62% appear just once. Clones ranked in the top ten supply approximately 30% of the sample.

The CDR3 holds 13 amino acids from the cysteine to the phenylalanine. Only CDR3 DNA is held: 39 bases, read in frame from base 1. CDR1 and CDR2, per the germline V gene, are KGHSH and LQKENI. V gives up 5 bases and J gives up 2 bases, and the segment between their germline ends measures 9 bases. The entry originates in a study of blood T cells in healthy people across ages (dated by TCRdb to the mid-2010s). About the investigation overall: Template switching captured roughly one uniquely barcoded TCR beta cDNA molecule per two T cells in model experiments. Age-related changes in TCR beta repertoire diversity were measured in the study by deep sequencing normalized with unique cDNA molecular identifiers. Four age groups were formed from the donors: young (average roughly 16 years), middle-aged (less than 40), aged (about 62) and long-lived (roughly 81). To avoid experimental bias, donors of different ages were spread randomly across the sequencing lanes. For two donors (one aged 18 to 30 and one aged 80 or older), the study analyzed two additional independent replicas of 1 million unique cDNA reads from the same blood draw. The paper as a whole reports these results and caveats: The long-lived group showed more naive CD4+ T cells, fewer expanded clones and increased TCR diversity than the aged group, suggesting age selection. Since profiling was done on bulk unsorted PBMCs, naive and antigen-experienced compartments could not be conclusively compared. Observed TCR beta diversity per million T cells fell roughly linearly with age, and a significant reduction was already apparent by age roughly 41. Estimates of total diversity from one million sequenced T cells were regarded as lower bounds and underestimates. The CMV infection status of donors was not known, potentially confounding age-related changes in expanded clonotypes. A strong correlation was found between observed TCR beta diversity and the percentage of naive T cells measured by flow cytometry.

The roughly 37 donors, aged about 6 to 95 years, were systemically healthy Caucasian individuals from Russia. Approximately 9.3 milliliters of peripheral blood were drawn from each donor into EDTA-treated Vacutainer tubes. Ficoll-Paque density-gradient centrifugation was used to isolate PBMCs, with at least 6.5 million per sample. Trizol reagent was used to extract total RNA from PBMCs, with at least 5.5 micrograms per sample. The percentages of naive CD45RAhigh/CD27high T cells were determined by flow cytometry on a PBMC aliquot from every donor. This receptor was obtained from a man younger than 45 in good health. What was sequenced was blood. Rearrangement joined TRBV18 to TRBJ1-1, with the identity of the D gene unclear. In nucleotide form, the sequence is TGTGCCAGCTCATCCGAGGGAAACACTGAAGCTTTCTTT. Translated, this gives CASSSEGNTEAFF.